The source of this T cell receptor beta chain is a study of technical replicates of blood from a few donors. Only in-frame clones appear in the TCRdb table, and some are missing; sequencing was by immunoSEQ multiplex PCR. The table shows under 70,000 clones, with approximately 90% occurring only once. Only one count was recorded for this clone. The sequence was obtained from a human donor in good health. Some clones in this sample may be carry-over from other donors' samples. Sequenced: PBMCs.

The CDR3 DNA reads TGCGCCAGCAGCCTAGGACAGGGGGCAAGCGAGCAGTACTTC. Translation: CASSLGQGASEQYF. The chain couples TRBV5-1 to TRBJ2-7; TRBD1 agrees at 11 bases. With V trimmed by 4 bases and J by 6 bases, 6 bases remained unmatched. The V gene's germline CDR1 is SGHRS and CDR2 YFSETQ. CDR3 length equals 14 residues. Complete variable domain (other parts from reference TRBV5-1 and TRBJ2-7): KAGVTQTPRYLIKTRGQQVTLSCSPISGHRSVSWYQQTPGQGLQFLFEYFSETQRNKGNFPGRFSGRQFSNSRSEMNVSTLELGDSALYLCASSLGQGASEQYFGPGTRLTVT.